This T cell receptor (beta chain) was obtained from a study of long-term antiretroviral therapy in people with HIV. Participants with HIV, all of them, were treated in the United States. V was cut by 3 bases and J by 4 bases, with 15 bases left in between. CDR1 and CDR2 (germline): SGHAT, FQNNGV. The CDR3 spans 15 residues. They ran version v3.0 of the immunoSEQ assay at survey level. The repertoire was sequenced with immunoSEQ multiplex PCR; TCRdb's copy has only in-frame clones and lacks some. The sample includes 11,000 to 15,000 clones, approximately 91% seen only once; the top ten take 11%. Study conclusions and caveats: Information on adherence, resistance and therapy changes was unavailable. HIV repertoires spanned narrower CDR3 length ranges than controls. The repertoire was dominated at all time points by clones expanded before ART.

Regarding this clone: Antigen: not known.

This sequence joins TRBV11-2 and TRBJ1-1, with D uncertain. The receptor was isolated from a man aged 35-49 years with HIV. Sequencing used unsorted PBMCs, obtained 6.2 years after starting antiretroviral therapy. The CDR3, as DNA: TGTGCCAGCAGCTTCCTAGACGGGTTGGGCACTGAAGCTTTCTTT. Translated: CASSFLDGLGTEAFF.